One and the same sample provided the 16 T cell receptor beta chains below, sequenced in a study of cytomegalovirus exposure and HLA in healthy donors (dated by TCRdb to about 2017). The receptor library was made with the immunoSEQ multiplex PCR assay. For the multiplex PCR, a mixture combining 60 forward primers for TCR Vbeta segments and 13 reverse primers for TCR Jbeta segments was used. The table comes from immuneACCESS by way of TCRdb, which keeps in-frame sequences with V and J called. Part of the clones is missing from these tables; in studies checked, under half for an unresolved V gene and the rest for unknown reasons. The record for this sample contains 87,000 or so clones. Jointly, the top ten make up 15% of the sample. What was sequenced was PBMCs. These receptors all come from a man in his fifties in good health and CMV-seropositive.

The chain carries TRBV29-1 and TRBJ2-1; D may be TRBD2 (5 bases). The ends were cut back, 2 bases at V and 7 bases at J, with 12 bases in the middle. CDR1 is SQVTM, CDR2 ANQGSEA, per germline. CDR3 length equals 13 residues. The CDR3 protein is CSVETSRGNEQFF. CDR3 sequence (DNA): TGCAGCGTTGAAACGTCTCGAGGGAATGAGCAGTTCTTC.

The gene calls are TRBV4-3 and TRBJ2-2, with 7 bases matching TRBD2. V gave up 3 bases and J gave up 7 bases; unmatched junction bases: 11. Germline V CDR1 and CDR2: LGHNA, YSLEER. The CDR3 totals 16 residues. The chain's CDR3 is CASSHARSGKGGELFF. CDR3 DNA: TGCGCCAGCAGCCATGCAAGGAGCGGGAAAGGCGGGGAGCTGTTTTTT.

The chain links TRBV7-2 to TRBJ1-2, with 7 bases that match TRBD1. Germline lookup yields CDR1 SGHTA and CDR2 FQGNSA. CDR3 length: 12 residues. V shed 5 bases, J shed 8 bases, and the junction held 5 bases outside the gene matches. The CDR3 DNA is TGTGCCAGCAGCGAAGACAGGGCCGGCTACACCTTC. It specifies CASSEDRAGYTF.

This chain uses TRBV11-2 with TRBJ1-4; weak D call: TRBD1 (6 bases). Trimming pared 5 bases from V and 7 bases from J, leaving 17 bases between. Germline loops: CDR1 SGHAT, CDR2 FQNNGV. The CDR3 loop spans 15 amino acids. Here the CDR3 DNA reads TGTGCCAGCAGCAGCTTTACAGGGTTTGGTGAAAAACTGTTTTTT. Translation gives CASSSFTGFGEKLFF.

J is TRBJ2-3 and V is TRBV7-9; D call uncertain. Germline V gene lookup returns CDR1 SEHNR and CDR2 FQNEAQ (reference sequence). Trimming left V 8 bases short and J 2 bases short, with 11 bases between. The CDR3 totals 13 residues. In nucleotides, the CDR3 is TGTGCCAGCGCTCGAACAGACACAGATACGCAGTATTTT. It is translated as CASARTDTDTQYF. Full variable domain (outside the CDR3, taken from reference TRBV7-9 and TRBJ2-3): DTGVSQNPRHKITKRGQNVTFRCDPISEHNRLYWYRQTLGQGPEFLTYFQNEAQLEKSRLLSDRFSAERPKGSFSTLEIQRTEQGDSAMYLCASARTDTDTQYFGPGTRLTVL.

The V call is TRBV27, the J call TRBJ2-1; the match to TRBD2 covers 7 bases. Germline-derived CDR1 and CDR2 are MNHEY and SMNVEV (reference sequence). This CDR3 is 15 amino acids long. V gave up 5 bases and J gave up 5 bases; unmatched junction bases: 9. The CDR3 spells CASSLLLAGDNEQFF. The CDR3 DNA sequence: TGTGCCAGCAGTCTCCTTCTTGCGGGGGACAATGAGCAGTTCTTC.

The rearrangement links TRBV7-9 to TRBJ2-1; TRBD2 matches at 9 bases. CDR3 length: 16 amino acids. Germline loops: CDR1 SEHNR, CDR2 FQNEAQ (reference sequence). V trimming: 4 bases; J trimming: 9 bases; junction bases outside the gene matches: 13. CDR3 in DNA: TGTGCCAGCAGCTCCTTTACGGGTAGCGGGAGAGGTGAGCAGTTCTTC. Translated, it gives CASSSFTGSGRGEQFF. The variable domain in full, with the rest retrieved from reference TRBV7-9 and TRBJ2-1, is DTGVSQNPRHKITKRGQNVTFRCDPISEHNRLYWYRQTLGQGPEFLTYFQNEAQLEKSRLLSDRFSAERPKGSFSTLEIQRTEQGDSAMYLCASSSFTGSGRGEQFFGPGTRLTVL.

V usage is TRBV28 and J usage is TRBJ1-3, with 7 bases that match TRBD1. CDR1 MDHEN and CDR2 SYDVKM come from the germline V gene. V shed 6 bases and J 2 bases; nucleotides not matched to a gene: 10. CDR3 length: 16 residues. The CDR3 reads CASRPNYRGPGNTIYF. In DNA, the CDR3 is TGTGCCAGCAGGCCTAACTACAGGGGACCTGGAAACACCATATATTTT.

The genes are TRBV15 and TRBJ2-2; D is perhaps TRBD1 (6 bases). Germline V gene lookup returns CDR1 LNHNV and CDR2 YYDKDF (reference sequence). V was pared by 1 base and J by 4 bases, with 10 bases between. CDR3 length: 15 amino acids. The CDR3: CATSRAGTTTGELFF. The CDR3 DNA is TGTGCCACCAGCAGAGCCGGGACAACCACCGGGGAGCTGTTTTTT.

The chain carries TRBV13 and TRBJ1-2; D gene ambiguous. Germline V gene data show CDR1 as PRHDT and CDR2 as FYEKMQ (reference sequence). CDR3 length equals 13 residues. V was clipped by 5 bases and J by 4 bases, with 11 bases between them. The CDR3 DNA reads as TGTGCCAGCAGCCCCAGAGGGAGCTATGGCTACACCTTC. Its translation is CASSPRGSYGYTF.

The chain couples TRBV5-1 to TRBJ2-3; no definite D call. V was cut by 0 bases and J by 2 bases, with 10 bases left in between. Germline CDR1 SGHRS, CDR2 YFSETQ. The CDR3 totals 15 residues. The CDR3 DNA sequence: TGCGCCAGCAGCTTGGTTAGCCAGAACACAGATACGCAGTATTTT. Translation gives CASSLVSQNTDTQYF. Filled out from reference TRBV5-1 and TRBJ2-3, the complete variable domain reads KAGVTQTPRYLIKTRGQQVTLSCSPISGHRSVSWYQQTPGQGLQFLFEYFSETQRNKGNFPGRFSGRQFSNSRSEMNVSTLELGDSALYLCASSLVSQNTDTQYFGPGTRLTVL.

CDR3 protein: CASSWTSDTEAFF. The CDR3 DNA is TGTGCCAGCAGTTGGACATCCGACACTGAAGCTTTCTTT. This rearrangement joins TRBV6-5 to TRBJ1-1; a possible D gene is TRBD1 (5 bases). The CDR3 consists of 13 residues. Deletions cut 4 bases from V and 3 bases from J, with 9 bases between. Germline V gene lookup returns CDR1 MNHEY and CDR2 SVGAGI.

The gene calls are TRBV5-6 and TRBJ2-2, with D tentatively TRBD2 (6 bases). The CDR3 length is 17 residues. With 2 bases removed from V and 2 bases from J, the gap between germline ends came to 16 bases. Germline V gene sequence: CDR1 SGHDT, CDR2 YYEEEE. The CDR3 DNA is TGTGCCAGCAGCTTTTTCTGGGGACTGATCAACACCGGGGAGCTGTTTTTT. Translation: CASSFFWGLINTGELFF.

J is TRBJ2-1 and V is TRBV14; 12 bases are shared with TRBD2. The CDR3 runs 13 residues. The junction had 1 base not matched to a gene; V was cut back by 8 bases and J by 5 bases. Germline lookup yields CDR1 SGHDN and CDR2 FVKESK. This chain's CDR3 is CASRTSGDNEQFF. As DNA, the CDR3 is TGTGCCAGCCGGACTAGCGGGGACAATGAGCAGTTCTTC.

V usage is TRBV18 and J usage is TRBJ2-5, with a tentative D call TRBD2 (5 bases). The CDR3 has 12 amino acids. Trimming took 6 bases from V and 5 from J, leaving 10 bases between them. Germline-derived CDR1 and CDR2 are KGHSH and LQKENI. The CDR3 sequence is CASSPGWETQYF. For the CDR3, the DNA is TGTGCCAGCTCGCCGGGGTGGGAGACCCAGTACTTC.

This CDR3 reads CASSVGVGVYEQYF. The CDR3 region has the DNA TGTGCCAGCAGCGTAGGGGTGGGAGTTTACGAGCAGTACTTC. The gene calls are TRBV9 and TRBJ2-7; D may be TRBD2 (5 bases). The CDR3 is made up of 14 amino acids. V was pared by 0 bases and J by 4 bases, with 11 bases between. Germline CDR1 reads SGDLS; CDR2 reads YYNGEE.